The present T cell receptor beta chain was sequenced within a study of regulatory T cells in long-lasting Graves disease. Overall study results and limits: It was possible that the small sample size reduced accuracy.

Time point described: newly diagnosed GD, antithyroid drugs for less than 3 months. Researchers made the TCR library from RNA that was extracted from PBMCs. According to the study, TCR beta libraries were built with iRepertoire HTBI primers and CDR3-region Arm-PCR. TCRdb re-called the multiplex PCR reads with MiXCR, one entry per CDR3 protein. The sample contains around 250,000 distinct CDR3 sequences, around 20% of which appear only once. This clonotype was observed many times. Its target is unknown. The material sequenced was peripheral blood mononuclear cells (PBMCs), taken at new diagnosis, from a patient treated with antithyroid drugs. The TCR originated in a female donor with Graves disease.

CDR3 DNA: TGTGCCAGCAGTCTGCAACAGCCTTTAGGGGATACGCAGTATTTT. Encoded protein: CASSLQQPLGDTQYF. The J gene is TRBJ2-3, the V gene TRBV5-5; no clear D. There are 15 residues in the CDR3. The germline gives CDR1 SGHKS, CDR2 YYEKEE (reference sequence). The V end was cut by 5 bases, the J end by 6 bases, with 19 bases between.